A selection of T cell receptor beta chains follows, all from one sample in a study of radiation and T cells in renal cell carcinoma. This table comes from immunoSEQ multiplex PCR, and its TCRdb copy is limited to in-frame clones, with some not included. The data show about 88,000 clones, 70% to 90% seen once. Sequences were derived from blood, sampled from a patient whose treatment included radiotherapy and nephrectomy. Receptors were obtained from a man aged 45 to 65 with renal cell carcinoma. CDR3s include the opening cysteine and the closing phenylalanine or tryptophan. Each record gives: V gene, clone size, D gene, J gene, CDR3 DNA, CDR3 protein. The D gene is left open where the match is weak. Some rows have no size entry. The others give once, few or many, or a class for an expanded clone.

v_call: TRBV10-3
clone_size: NA
d_call: TRBD1
j_call: TRBJ2-2
cdr3_nt: TGTGCCATCAGACCAGGGGGTACACACACCGGGGAGCTGTTTTTT
cdr3_aa: CAIRPGGTHTGELFF

v_call: TRBV15
clone_size: NA
d_call: NA
j_call: TRBJ2-7
cdr3_nt: TGTGCCACATCCCGACCAGGCCACGAGCAGTACTTC
cdr3_aa: CATSRPGHEQYF

v_call: TRBV6-4
clone_size: NA
d_call: NA
j_call: TRBJ1-1
cdr3_nt: TGTGCCAGCAGTGAGAGTTGGGGCACTGAAGCTTTCTTT
cdr3_aa: CASSESWGTEAFF

v_call: TRBV10-2
clone_size: NA
d_call: NA
j_call: TRBJ1-2
cdr3_nt: TGCGCCAGCAGCCCAATGACCAACTATGGCTACACCTTC
cdr3_aa: CASSPMTNYGYTF

v_call: TRBV6-5
clone_size: NA
d_call: NA
j_call: TRBJ2-1
cdr3_nt: TGTGCCAGCAGTTACTCCCGGGGGAACAATGAGCAGTTCTTC
cdr3_aa: CASSYSRGNNEQFF

v_call: TRBV7-8
clone_size: few
d_call: TRBD2
j_call: TRBJ2-1
cdr3_nt: TGTGCCAGCAGCCAAGGGACTAGCGATGAGCAGTTCTTC
cdr3_aa: CASSQGTSDEQFF

v_call: TRBV7-9
clone_size: NA
d_call: TRBD2
j_call: TRBJ2-2
cdr3_nt: TGTGCCAGCAGCTCAGGACTAGCGGGCACCGGGGAGCTGTTTTTT
cdr3_aa: CASSSGLAGTGELFF

v_call: TRBV9
clone_size: few
d_call: NA
j_call: TRBJ2-3
cdr3_nt: TGTGCCAGCAGCCCAACCCCCCTCACAGATACGCAGTATTTT
cdr3_aa: CASSPTPLTDTQYF

v_call: TRBV11-3
clone_size: NA
d_call: TRBD1
j_call: TRBJ2-2
cdr3_nt: TGTGCCAGCAGCTTAGATCAGGACAGGTCCTACACCGGGGAGCTGTTTTTT
cdr3_aa: CASSLDQDRSYTGELFF

v_call: TRBV29-1
clone_size: NA
d_call: NA
j_call: TRBJ1-2
cdr3_nt: TGCAGCGTTGGTGAAACTGACTATGGCTACACCTTC
cdr3_aa: CSVGETDYGYTF

v_call: TRBV7-9
clone_size: NA
d_call: NA
j_call: TRBJ1-2
cdr3_nt: TGTGCCAGCAGCTTGAACAACCCAGGTATGGATTATGGCTACACCTTC
cdr3_aa: CASSLNNPGMDYGYTF

v_call: TRBV5-4
clone_size: NA
d_call: TRBD1
j_call: TRBJ2-4
cdr3_nt: TGTGCCAGCAGCTTCCCGACAGGGGAAAACATTCAGTACTTC
cdr3_aa: CASSFPTGENIQYF

v_call: TRBV27
clone_size: NA
d_call: TRBD1
j_call: TRBJ1-6
cdr3_nt: TGTGCCAGCAGTTTATCGGGACAGGGGTCCGTATCACCCCTCCACTTT
cdr3_aa: CASSLSGQGSVSPLHF

v_call: TRBV7-2
clone_size: NA
d_call: NA
j_call: TRBJ1-2
cdr3_nt: TGTGCCAGCAGCCCACGGACCCTTAACTATGGCTACACCTTC
cdr3_aa: CASSPRTLNYGYTF

v_call: TRBV9
clone_size: NA
d_call: TRBD2
j_call: TRBJ2-1
cdr3_nt: TGTGCCAGCAGCCCACACGGACTAGCGGGGGGATCGTGGGCTGGTGAGCAGTTCTTC
cdr3_aa: CASSPHGLAGGSWAGEQFF

v_call: TRBV9
clone_size: few
d_call: NA
j_call: TRBJ1-1
cdr3_nt: TGTGCCAGCAGCGTAGTGTATGGCACTGAAGCTTTCTTT
cdr3_aa: CASSVVYGTEAFF

v_call: TRBV19
clone_size: NA
d_call: TRBD1
j_call: TRBJ1-5
cdr3_nt: TGTGCCAGTAGCCCCATAGGGGGCGCGGGTCAGCCCCAGCATTTT
cdr3_aa: CASSPIGGAGQPQHF

v_call: TRBV6-1
clone_size: NA
d_call: NA
j_call: TRBJ2-5
cdr3_nt: TGTGCCGGCCGTTTGGGCGGAGAGACCCAGTACTTC
cdr3_aa: CAGRLGGETQYF

v_call: TRBV18
clone_size: NA
d_call: TRBD2
j_call: TRBJ2-1
cdr3_nt: TGTGCCAGCTCACGCCCCCAGACTAGCCTGTTCTTC
cdr3_aa: CASSRPQTSLFF

v_call: TRBV2
clone_size: NA
d_call: NA
j_call: TRBJ2-7
cdr3_nt: TGTGCCAGCAGGGAAGATATCGACAGGCACGAGCAGTACTTC
cdr3_aa: CASREDIDRHEQYF

v_call: TRBV25-1
clone_size: NA
d_call: NA
j_call: TRBJ2-1
cdr3_nt: TGTGCCAGCAGTTCACGATCGGGACTCTCCAATGAGCAGTTCTTC
cdr3_aa: CASSSRSGLSNEQFF

v_call: TRBV7-3
clone_size: NA
d_call: TRBD2
j_call: TRBJ2-3
cdr3_nt: TGTGCCAGCAGCCCAGTAGCGGGGGGGCCCTCAGATACGCAGTATTTT
cdr3_aa: CASSPVAGGPSDTQYF

v_call: TRBV27
clone_size: NA
d_call: TRBD1
j_call: TRBJ1-2
cdr3_nt: TGTGCCAGCAGTTTAGACCCAGGGGGAATGCTAGGAGGCTACACCTTC
cdr3_aa: CASSLDPGGMLGGYTF

v_call: TRBV29-1
clone_size: NA
d_call: NA
j_call: TRBJ2-1
cdr3_nt: TGCAGCGTTGAAGATCAGCGACCCCCTCGTGATGAGCAGTTCTTC
cdr3_aa: CSVEDQRPPRDEQFF

v_call: TRBV5-1
clone_size: NA
d_call: TRBD2
j_call: TRBJ2-7
cdr3_nt: TGCGCCAGCAGCTTAGGCACTAGCGGGACCATTTACGAGCAGTACTTC
cdr3_aa: CASSLGTSGTIYEQYF

v_call: TRBV2
clone_size: few
d_call: NA
j_call: TRBJ1-1
cdr3_nt: TGTGCCAGTGGGCAGGGCCAGCCGAACACTGAAGCTTTCTTT
cdr3_aa: CASGQGQPNTEAFF

v_call: TRBV5-4
clone_size: NA
d_call: NA
j_call: TRBJ2-5
cdr3_nt: TGTGCCAGCAGCTCCCGGGGGGCTGGGCAAGAGACCCAGTACTTC
cdr3_aa: CASSSRGAGQETQYF

v_call: TRBV7-8
clone_size: NA
d_call: NA
j_call: TRBJ1-5
cdr3_nt: TGTGCCAGCAGCTGGGGCCGACAGAGCAATCAGCCCCAGCATTTT
cdr3_aa: CASSWGRQSNQPQHF

v_call: TRBV25-1
clone_size: NA
d_call: NA
j_call: TRBJ2-2
cdr3_nt: TGTGCCAGCAGTGATCACCCGGGACGGCGGAACACCGGGGAGCTGTTTTTT
cdr3_aa: CASSDHPGRRNTGELFF

v_call: TRBV2
clone_size: NA
d_call: NA
j_call: TRBJ1-5
cdr3_nt: TGTGCCAGCAGTGCGGGGCTGAATCAGCCCCAGCATTTT
cdr3_aa: CASSAGLNQPQHF

v_call: TRBV19
clone_size: few
d_call: NA
j_call: TRBJ2-3
cdr3_nt: TGTGCCAGTGGACAACACCGCACAGATACGCAGTATTTT
cdr3_aa: CASGQHRTDTQYF

v_call: TRBV6-5
clone_size: NA
d_call: TRBD2
j_call: TRBJ2-7
cdr3_nt: TGTGCCAGCAGTTACAGTAGACTAGCTGGCGAGCAGTACTTC
cdr3_aa: CASSYSRLAGEQYF

v_call: TRBV5-5
clone_size: NA
d_call: TRBD1
j_call: TRBJ1-5
cdr3_nt: TGTGCCAGCAGCGGAGGGACAGGGAGTTTTAGCAATCAGCCCCAGCATTTT
cdr3_aa: CASSGGTGSFSNQPQHF

v_call: TRBV28
clone_size: NA
d_call: NA
j_call: TRBJ2-2
cdr3_nt: TGTGCCAGCAGTTTATTCCCCCCGGGGCGAACCGGGGAGCTGTTTTTT
cdr3_aa: CASSLFPPGRTGELFF

v_call: TRBV5-1
clone_size: NA
d_call: NA
j_call: TRBJ2-1
cdr3_nt: TGCGCCAGCAGCTTAATCCCGGGCCTAGCCTACAATGAGCAGTTCTTC
cdr3_aa: CASSLIPGLAYNEQFF

v_call: TRBV4-1
clone_size: NA
d_call: NA
j_call: TRBJ1-1
cdr3_nt: TGCGCCAGCAGACACGACACGGAAGGAGCTTTCTTT
cdr3_aa: CASRHDTEGAFF

v_call: TRBV9
clone_size: NA
d_call: NA
j_call: TRBJ1-3
cdr3_nt: TGTGCCAGCAGCGTAGGGGCGGTAGACTCTGGAAACACCATATATTTT
cdr3_aa: CASSVGAVDSGNTIYF

v_call: TRBV7-6
clone_size: NA
d_call: NA
j_call: TRBJ2-5
cdr3_nt: TGTGCCAGCAGCTTAGGATTGGAAGGGGTAGAGACCCAGTACTTC
cdr3_aa: CASSLGLEGVETQYF

v_call: TRBV7-8
clone_size: once
d_call: NA
j_call: TRBJ2-5
cdr3_nt: TGTGCTTGGGGCTGGGGGCACAAGCGGGCCCAGTACTTC
cdr3_aa: CAWGWGHKRAQYF

v_call: TRBV28
clone_size: NA
d_call: NA
j_call: TRBJ1-5
cdr3_nt: TGTGCCAGCAGTTTTATCAGGGACAATCAGCCCCAGCATTTT
cdr3_aa: CASSFIRDNQPQHF

v_call: TRBV29-1
clone_size: NA
d_call: NA
j_call: TRBJ1-1
cdr3_nt: TGCAGCGTTGCACAGGGAAGTAATATTGAAGCTTTCTTT
cdr3_aa: CSVAQGSNIEAFF

v_call: TRBV2
clone_size: NA
d_call: NA
j_call: TRBJ1-1
cdr3_nt: TGTGCCAGCAACGAGGGTTGGATAGGGGGGGACACTGAAGCTTTCTTT
cdr3_aa: CASNEGWIGGDTEAFF

v_call: TRBV27
clone_size: NA
d_call: NA
j_call: TRBJ2-1
cdr3_nt: TGTGCCAGCAGCGAAAGCCGGGGGTTCACCTACAATGAGCAGTTCTTC
cdr3_aa: CASSESRGFTYNEQFF

v_call: TRBV7-9
clone_size: NA
d_call: TRBD1
j_call: TRBJ2-5
cdr3_nt: TGTGCCAGCAGCAACGACAGGGACCAAGAGACCCAGTACTTC
cdr3_aa: CASSNDRDQETQYF